Detailed here is one T cell receptor beta chain. The data were produced by immunoSEQ multiplex PCR, yet TCRdb's version contains in-frame clones alone and is incomplete. The sample holds about 200,000 clones, about four fifths seen once. The CDR3 length is 13 residues. Germline values: CDR1 MNHEY, CDR2 SVGAGI. The V end lost 6 bases, the J end lost 8 bases, and 16 bases lay between the germline ends. This specimen comes from a study of blood T cell repertoires in COVID-19. This clonotype was obtained from a woman aged 55-75 years with COVID-19, enrolled during active disease. Sequenced material: peripheral blood. J is TRBJ1-2 and V is TRBV6-5, with D unclear. The CDR3 DNA follows: TGTGCCAGCAGGAAGATTGGGCGCAGGGGCTACACCTTC. Protein product: CASRKIGRRGYTF.